The 2 T cell receptor beta chains listed next were all sequenced from one sample in a study of cytomegalovirus exposure and HLA in healthy donors. TCRdb's copy holds only in-frame clones and misses some; the assay was immunoSEQ multiplex PCR. The sample has about 70,000 clones; 80% to 95% are singletons. The sequencing sample was made of PBMCs. The receptors come from a man aged 18 to 30 in good health and CMV-seropositive.

V and J are TRBV27 and TRBJ1-1, with D possibly matching TRBD1 (5 bases). V was pared by 2 bases and J by 8 bases, with 15 bases between. Germline loops: CDR1 MNHEY, CDR2 SMNVEV (reference sequence). The CDR3 has 14 amino acids. CDR3 DNA sequence: TGTGCCAGCAGTTTAGCGGGGCAGTTTAAAGAAGCTTTCTTT. Its protein product is CASSLAGQFKEAFF.

This rearrangement joins TRBV5-8 to TRBJ1-4; 9 bases are a match to TRBD1. Germline assignment: CDR1 SGHTS and CDR2 YDEGEE. V was clipped by 4 bases and J by 5 bases; unmatched bases: 6. The CDR3 loop spans 15 amino acids. The CDR3: CASSITGGYNEKLFF. The DNA of the CDR3 is TGTGCCAGCAGCATAACAGGGGGCTACAATGAAAAACTGTTTTTT.